This TCR beta chain was found in a study of preoperative IRX-2 immunotherapy in early breast cancer. The table lists this clone with a few counts. Trimming took off 5 bases at V and 0 bases at J, with 10 bases between the two ends. Germline V gene lookup returns CDR1 LGHNT and CDR2 FRNRAP. The CDR3 is 15 amino acids. Treatment described: preoperative locoregional IRX-2 cytokine immunotherapy. Data came from immunoSEQ multiplex PCR; TCRdb stores just in-frame clones and leaves some out. The top ten hold over 1% of the sample, which has about 42,000 clones, approximately 75% seen once. Here the sequenced sample was tumor tissue, taken after IRX-2 immunotherapy. The chain carries TRBV12-5 and TRBJ2-2; tentatively, D is TRBD1 (6 bases). This clonotype originated in a human donor with breast cancer. The CDR3 region is CASGAGTPNTGELFF. In DNA, the CDR3 is TGTGCTAGTGGTGCCGGGACACCGAACACCGGGGAGCTGTTTTTT.